The 17 T cell receptor beta chains below come from one sample, sequenced in a study of blood T cells in healthy people across ages. A J-beta primer mix and a sample-barcoded 5' primer were used in a second PCR of roughly 7 to 12 cycles. TCRdb called the 5' RACE reads again in MiXCR, with one record for every CDR3 protein. Here the sample spans about 640,000 distinct CDR3 sequences, 58% being singletons. Material for sequencing was blood. The receptors here all came from a man aged 55 to 70 in good health.

This chain links TRBV2 with TRBJ1-5; D is unclear. Trimming took 9 bases from V and 4 from J, leaving 19 bases between them. Germline V gene sequence: CDR1 SNHLY, CDR2 FYNNEI. The CDR3 length is 15 residues. The CDR3: CASRSEQVQNQPQHF. The CDR3 DNA reads as TGTGCCAGTAGGAGCGAGCAGGTCCAAAATCAGCCCCAGCATTTT.

The sample holds one count of this clonotype. This sequence joins TRBV12-3 or TRBV12-4 and TRBJ2-7; D unclear. V lost 6 bases to trimming and J lost 2 bases, with 8 bases between them. CDR3 length: 12 amino acids. For the CDR3, the DNA is TGTGCCAGCAGGGGAAAGCCCTACGAGCAGTACTTC. This translates into CASRGKPYEQYF.

The rearrangement joins TRBV21-1 to TRBJ1-2; TRBD1 is the table's D call, not checked against the DNA. TRBV21-1 is given as a pseudogene. This CDR3 is 15 amino acids long. The CDR3 loop is CASSRNKNRGKGYTF. In nucleotides, the CDR3 is TGTGCCAGCAGCCGAAACAAGAACAGGGGAAAGGGCTACACCTTC.

The chain has TRBV2 and TRBJ2-7; D gene uncertain. The germline V gene encodes CDR1 SNHLY and CDR2 FYNNEI. V was pared by 7 bases and J by 3 bases, with 19 bases between. This CDR3 has 15 amino acids. CDR3 sequence reads: CASTGGASSVYEQYF. DNA for the CDR3: TGTGCCAGCACAGGTGGCGCATCGTCAGTCTACGAGCAGTACTTC.

This rearrangement joins TRBV20-1 to TRBJ2-4, with 7 positions matching TRBD1. Germline V gene lookup returns CDR1 DFQATT and CDR2 SNEGSKA (reference sequence). The CDR3 covers 13 residues. V dropped 4 bases and J dropped 5; count of bases not matched to a gene: 5. The CDR3 coding sequence is TGCAGTGCTATGGGACAGCCTCAAAACATTCAGTACTTC. Translated, it gives CSAMGQPQNIQYF.

Concerning this clonotype itself: In this CDR3 the conserved last residue, phenylalanine or tryptophan, is missing, so a read error is likely. The gene calls are TRBV5-1 and TRBJ2-1; 9 nucleotides agree with TRBD1. CDR3 length equals 15 residues. V dropped 5 bases and J dropped 4; count of bases not matched to a gene: 7. The germline gives CDR1 SGHRS, CDR2 YFSETQ. CDR3 sequence (DNA): TGCGCCAGCAGTTACGGACAGGGGAGGTACAATGAGCAGTTCTTA. Translated: CASSYGQGRYNEQFL.

The V gene is TRBV12-3 or TRBV12-4, the J gene TRBJ2-7; TRBD2 agrees at 7 bases. Trimming cost V 5 bases and J 7 bases; bases outside gene matches: 2. The CDR3 is made up of 11 amino acids. CDR3 loop: CASSRGLEQYF. For the CDR3, the DNA is TGTGCCAGCAGTAGGGGACTAGAGCAGTACTTC.

This clonotype has only one observation. CDR3 loop: CSARGRLAPNVETQYF. The CDR3 region has the DNA TGCAGTGCTAGAGGCAGACTAGCGCCGAATGTCGAGACCCAGTACTTC. The chain links TRBV20-1 to TRBJ2-4, with TRBD2 matching 8 bases. The closer fit of TRBJ2-5 to the DNA end suggests the J call may be wrong. The CDR3 totals 16 residues. Germline V CDR1 and CDR2: DFQATT, SNEGSKA (reference sequence).

This clonotype was seen a handful of times. V gene TRBV29-1 combines with J gene TRBJ1-1, with D unresolved. This CDR3 contains 12 residues. Looked up from germline, CDR1 is SQVTM and CDR2 is ANQGSEA. Deletions cut 7 bases from V and 4 bases from J, with 13 bases between. As DNA, the CDR3 is TGCAGCGGGAAGGACGGGATCACTGAAGCTTTCTTT. Amino acid sequence: CSGKDGITEAFF.

The chain recombines TRBV11-1 with TRBJ2-1; D uncertain. In germline, CDR1 is SGHAT, CDR2 FQDESV (reference sequence). The CDR3 loop spans 15 amino acids. Trimming took 4 bases from V and 4 from J, leaving 14 bases between them. The CDR3 loop is CASSSRRTPYNEQFF. CDR3 coding DNA: TGTGCCAGCAGCTCTCGTCGAACTCCGTACAATGAGCAGTTCTTC.

The rearrangement joins TRBV2 to TRBJ1-1; the match to TRBD1 covers 7 bases. CDR1 is SNHLY and CDR2 is FYNNEI in the germline V gene. The ends lost 10 bases at V and 3 bases at J; junction bases unmatched: 5. The CDR3 consists of 12 residues. The CDR3 DNA is TGTGCCACCAGGGGGACGGACACTGAAGCTTTCTTT. Encoded protein: CATRGTDTEAFF.

This clonotype has only a few counts. The DNA of the CDR3 is TGCAGCGTTGAACCCACCGTGGGCAATGAGCAGTTCTTC. Protein sequence: CSVEPTVGNEQFF. The J gene is TRBJ2-1, the V gene TRBV29-1, with no clear D. The V gene's germline CDR1 is SQVTM and CDR2 ANQGSEA. The CDR3 covers 13 residues. V lost 2 bases and J lost 6, with 11 bases in between.

The chain uses TRBV20-1 and TRBJ1-3, with D possibly TRBD1 on 5 matching bases. CDR1 is DFQATT and CDR2 is SNEGSKA in the germline V gene (reference sequence). Trimming took off 5 bases at V and 4 bases at J, with 12 bases between the two ends. CDR3 length: 13 residues. In DNA form, the CDR3 reads TGCAGTGCTTTTAGGGGAGGAGGAAACACCATATATTTT. Amino acid sequence: CSAFRGGGNTIYF.

This chain connects TRBV10-2 to TRBJ2-1; 14 bases are a match to TRBD2. The CDR3 length is 17 residues. The germline CDR1 and CDR2 sequences are WSHSY and SAAADI. The V and J ends lost 6 bases and 5 bases, in that order; junction bases with no gene match: 9. This CDR3 reads CASRTGTSGGGHNEQFF. As DNA, the CDR3 is TGCGCCAGCAGGACCGGGACTAGCGGGGGAGGCCACAATGAGCAGTTCTTC.

The sample holds a few counts of this clonotype. The chain combines TRBV2 with TRBJ2-7; TRBD2 is a possible D gene (6 bases). Germline V gene lookup returns CDR1 SNHLY and CDR2 FYNNEI. The V end was cut by 6 bases, the J end by 3 bases, with 15 bases between. CDR3 length equals 14 residues. CDR3 nucleotide sequence: TGTGCCAGCAGAAACGGGGGAGGCGGCTACGAGCAGTACTTC. Amino acids: CASRNGGGGYEQYF.

This clonotype was counted only a few times. The chain has TRBV5-1 and TRBJ2-7, with 11 bases fitting TRBD1. CDR3 size: 18 residues. J gave up 0 bases and V 4 bases, and 12 bases lay outside the gene matches. Per germline, CDR1 SGHRS and CDR2 YFSETQ. The CDR3 protein is CASSQQPGQGGPSYEQYF. DNA of the CDR3: TGCGCCAGCAGCCAACAACCGGGACAGGGGGGGCCCTCCTACGAGCAGTACTTC.

The chain joins TRBV20-1 to TRBJ1-2; unclear D gene. The V end lost 1 base, the J end lost 3 bases, and 12 bases lay between the germline ends. This CDR3 has 14 amino acids. Germline V gene sequence: CDR1 DFQATT, CDR2 SNEGSKA (reference sequence). The CDR3 is CSARARPGHYGYTF. CDR3 DNA: TGCAGTGCTAGAGCAAGGCCGGGCCACTATGGCTACACCTTC.